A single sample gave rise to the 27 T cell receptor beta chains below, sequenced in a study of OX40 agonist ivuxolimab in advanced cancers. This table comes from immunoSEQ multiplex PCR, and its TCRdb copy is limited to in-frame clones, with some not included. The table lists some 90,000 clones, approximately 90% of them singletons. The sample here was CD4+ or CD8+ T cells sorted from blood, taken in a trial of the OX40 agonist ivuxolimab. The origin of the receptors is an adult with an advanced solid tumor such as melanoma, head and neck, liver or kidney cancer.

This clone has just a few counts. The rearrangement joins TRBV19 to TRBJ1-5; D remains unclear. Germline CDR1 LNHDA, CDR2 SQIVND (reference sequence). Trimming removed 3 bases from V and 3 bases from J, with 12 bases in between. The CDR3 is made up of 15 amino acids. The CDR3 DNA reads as TGTGCCAGTAGTATCCCCGGGCTGAACAATCAGCCCCAGCATTTT. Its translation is CASSIPGLNNQPQHF.

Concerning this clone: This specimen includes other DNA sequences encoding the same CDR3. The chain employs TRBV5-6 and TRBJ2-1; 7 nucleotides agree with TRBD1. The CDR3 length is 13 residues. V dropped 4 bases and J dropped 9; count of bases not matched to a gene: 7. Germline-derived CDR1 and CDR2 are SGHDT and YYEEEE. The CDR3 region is CASSQKGAAEQFF. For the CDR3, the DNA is TGTGCCAGCAGCCAGAAGGGGGCGGCTGAGCAGTTCTTC.

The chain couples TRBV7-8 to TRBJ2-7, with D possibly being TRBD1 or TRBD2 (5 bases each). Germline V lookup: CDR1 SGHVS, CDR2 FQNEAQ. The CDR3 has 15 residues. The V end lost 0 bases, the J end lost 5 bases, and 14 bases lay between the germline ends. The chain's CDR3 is CASSLALGEFHEQYF. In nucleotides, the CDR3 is TGTGCCAGCAGCTTAGCGTTGGGGGAGTTCCACGAGCAGTACTTC.

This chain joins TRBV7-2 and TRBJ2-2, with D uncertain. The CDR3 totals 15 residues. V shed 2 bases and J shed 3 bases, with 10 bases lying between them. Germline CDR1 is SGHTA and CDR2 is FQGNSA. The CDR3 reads CASSLTGQDTGELFF. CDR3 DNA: TGTGCCAGCAGCTTAACGGGCCAGGACACCGGGGAGCTGTTTTTT.

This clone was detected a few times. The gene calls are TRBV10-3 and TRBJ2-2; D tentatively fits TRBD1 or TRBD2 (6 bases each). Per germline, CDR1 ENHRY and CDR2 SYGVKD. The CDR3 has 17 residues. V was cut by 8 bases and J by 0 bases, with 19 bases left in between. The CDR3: CAIGGPGRRSNTGELFF. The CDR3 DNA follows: TGTGCCATCGGGGGGCCGGGGCGCCGATCGAACACCGGGGAGCTGTTTTTT.

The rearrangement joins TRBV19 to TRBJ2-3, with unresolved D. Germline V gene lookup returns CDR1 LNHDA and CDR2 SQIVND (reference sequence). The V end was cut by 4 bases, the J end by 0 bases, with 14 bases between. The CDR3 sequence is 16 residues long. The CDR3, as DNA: TGTGCCAGTAGTAGAGGTCTGACGGCAAGCACAGATACGCAGTATTTT. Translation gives CASSRGLTASTDTQYF.

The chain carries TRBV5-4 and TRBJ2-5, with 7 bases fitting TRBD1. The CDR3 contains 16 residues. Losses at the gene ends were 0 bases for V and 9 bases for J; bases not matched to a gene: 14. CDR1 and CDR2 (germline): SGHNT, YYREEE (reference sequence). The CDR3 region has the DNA TGTGCCAGCAGCTTGGAGGCCGGGACAGCCTCCAAGGCCCAGTACTTC. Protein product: CASSLEAGTASKAQYF.

This chain's CDR3 is CASSLRTGYGYTF. In DNA form, the CDR3 reads TGTGCCAGCAGCTTAAGGACGGGCTATGGCTACACCTTC. The chain has TRBV5-6 and TRBJ1-2; D is ambiguous. Germline V lookup: CDR1 SGHDT, CDR2 YYEEEE. This CDR3 is 13 amino acids long. V shed 2 bases and J shed 4 bases, with 9 bases lying between them.

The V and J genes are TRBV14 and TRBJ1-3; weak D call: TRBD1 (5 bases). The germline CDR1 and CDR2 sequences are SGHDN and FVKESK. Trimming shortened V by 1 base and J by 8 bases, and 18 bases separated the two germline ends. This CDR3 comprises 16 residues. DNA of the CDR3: TGTGCCAGCAGCCAAGTGGGCAAGAGGGACCCCCACACCATATATTTT. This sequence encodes CASSQVGKRDPHTIYF.

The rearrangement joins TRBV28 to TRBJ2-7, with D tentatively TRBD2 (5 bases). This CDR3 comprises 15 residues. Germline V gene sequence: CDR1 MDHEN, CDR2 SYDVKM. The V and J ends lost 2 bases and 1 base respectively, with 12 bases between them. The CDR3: CASSLRASWSYEQYF. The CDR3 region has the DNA TGTGCCAGCAGTTTACGGGCTAGCTGGTCCTACGAGCAGTACTTC.

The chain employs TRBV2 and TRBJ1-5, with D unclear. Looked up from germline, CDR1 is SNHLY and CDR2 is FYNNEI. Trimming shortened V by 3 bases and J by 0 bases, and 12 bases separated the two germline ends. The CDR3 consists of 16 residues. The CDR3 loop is CASSELGRLSNQPQHF. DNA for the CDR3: TGTGCCAGCAGTGAGTTAGGACGGCTTAGCAATCAGCCCCAGCATTTT.

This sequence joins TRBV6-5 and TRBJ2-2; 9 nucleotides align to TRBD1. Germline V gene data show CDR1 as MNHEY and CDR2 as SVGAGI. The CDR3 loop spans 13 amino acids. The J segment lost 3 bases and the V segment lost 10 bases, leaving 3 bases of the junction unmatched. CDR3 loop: CATRTGDTGELFF. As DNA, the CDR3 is TGTGCCACCAGGACAGGGGACACCGGGGAGCTGTTTTTT.

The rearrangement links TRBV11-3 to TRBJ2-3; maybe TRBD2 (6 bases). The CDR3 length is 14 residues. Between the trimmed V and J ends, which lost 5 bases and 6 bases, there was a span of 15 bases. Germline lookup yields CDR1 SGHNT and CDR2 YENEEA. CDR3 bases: TGTGCCAGCAGCCCGGACTACTCCAAGGATACGCAGTATTTT. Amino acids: CASSPDYSKDTQYF.

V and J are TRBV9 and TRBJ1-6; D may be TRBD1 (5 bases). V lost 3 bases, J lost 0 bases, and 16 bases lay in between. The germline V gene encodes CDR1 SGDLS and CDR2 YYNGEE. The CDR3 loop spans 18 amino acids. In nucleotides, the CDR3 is TGTGCCAGCAGCGCCCACCGACAGCCTGGCTCCTATAATTCACCCCTCCACTTT. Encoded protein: CASSAHRQPGSYNSPLHF.

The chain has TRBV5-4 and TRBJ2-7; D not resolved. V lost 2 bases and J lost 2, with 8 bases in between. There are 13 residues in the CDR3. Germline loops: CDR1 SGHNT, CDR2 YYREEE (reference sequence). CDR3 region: CASSLSGPYEQYF. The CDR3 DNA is TGTGCCAGCAGCTTATCAGGCCCCTACGAGCAGTACTTC.

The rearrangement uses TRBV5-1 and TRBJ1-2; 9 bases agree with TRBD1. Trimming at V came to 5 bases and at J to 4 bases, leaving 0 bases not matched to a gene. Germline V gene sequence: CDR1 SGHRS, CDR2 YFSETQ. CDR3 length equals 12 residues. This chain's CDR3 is CASRQGAYGYTF. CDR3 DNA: TGCGCCAGCAGACAGGGGGCCTATGGCTACACCTTC.

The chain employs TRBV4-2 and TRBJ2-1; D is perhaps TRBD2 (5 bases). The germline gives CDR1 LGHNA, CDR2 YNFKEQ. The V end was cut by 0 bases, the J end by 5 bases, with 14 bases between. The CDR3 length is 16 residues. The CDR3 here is CASSQEAASFHNEQFF. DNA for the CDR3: TGTGCCAGCAGCCAAGAAGCGGCCTCATTCCACAATGAGCAGTTCTTC.

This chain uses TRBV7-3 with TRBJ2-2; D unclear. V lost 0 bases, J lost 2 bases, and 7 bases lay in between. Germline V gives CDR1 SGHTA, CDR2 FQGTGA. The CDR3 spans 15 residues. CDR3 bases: TGTGCCAGCAGCTTAACACCTCAAAACACCGGGGAGCTGTTTTTT. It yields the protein CASSLTPQNTGELFF.

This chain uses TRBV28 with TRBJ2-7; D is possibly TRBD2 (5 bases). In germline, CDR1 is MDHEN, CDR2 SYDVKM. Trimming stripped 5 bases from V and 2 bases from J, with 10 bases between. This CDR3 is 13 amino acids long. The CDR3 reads CASSGLAPYEQYF. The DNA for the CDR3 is TGTGCCAGCAGTGGGTTAGCGCCCTACGAGCAGTACTTC.

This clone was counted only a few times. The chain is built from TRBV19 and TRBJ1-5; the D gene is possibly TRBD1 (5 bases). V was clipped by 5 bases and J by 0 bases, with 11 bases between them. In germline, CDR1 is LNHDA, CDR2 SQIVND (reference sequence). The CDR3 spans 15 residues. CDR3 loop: CASSSTAYSNQPQHF. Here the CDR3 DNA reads TGTGCCAGTAGTTCGACAGCGTATAGCAATCAGCCCCAGCATTTT.

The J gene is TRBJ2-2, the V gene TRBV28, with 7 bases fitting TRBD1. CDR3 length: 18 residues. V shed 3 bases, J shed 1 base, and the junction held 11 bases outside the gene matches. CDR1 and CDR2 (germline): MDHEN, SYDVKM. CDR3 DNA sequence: TGTGCCAGCAGTTTTATCGGAGCCGGGACAGTGAACACCGGGGAGCTGTTTTTT. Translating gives CASSFIGAGTVNTGELFF.

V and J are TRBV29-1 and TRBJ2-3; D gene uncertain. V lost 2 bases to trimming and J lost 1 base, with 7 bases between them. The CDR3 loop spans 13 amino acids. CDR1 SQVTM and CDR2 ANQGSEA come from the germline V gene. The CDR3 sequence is CSVEHTGTDTQYF. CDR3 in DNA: TGCAGCGTTGAACACACCGGCACAGATACGCAGTATTTT.

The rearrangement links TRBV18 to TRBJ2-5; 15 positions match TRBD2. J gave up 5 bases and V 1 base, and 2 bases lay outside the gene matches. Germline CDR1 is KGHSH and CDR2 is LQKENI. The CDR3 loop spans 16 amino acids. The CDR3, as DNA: TGTGCCAGCTCACCACGTGGACTAGCGGGAGGGGAGACCCAGTACTTC. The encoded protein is CASSPRGLAGGETQYF.

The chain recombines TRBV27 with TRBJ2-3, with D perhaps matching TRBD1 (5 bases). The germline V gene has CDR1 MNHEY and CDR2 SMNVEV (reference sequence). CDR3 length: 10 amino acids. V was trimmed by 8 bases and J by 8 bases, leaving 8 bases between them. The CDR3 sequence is CASGHGTQYF. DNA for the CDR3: TGTGCCAGCGGACACGGTACGCAGTATTTT.

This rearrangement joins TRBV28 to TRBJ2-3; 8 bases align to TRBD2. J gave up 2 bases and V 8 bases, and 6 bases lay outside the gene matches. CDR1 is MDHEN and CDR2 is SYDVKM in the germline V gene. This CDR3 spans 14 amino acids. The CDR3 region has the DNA TGTGCCAGCCGCCCGGGACTAGTCACAGATACGCAGTATTTT. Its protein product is CASRPGLVTDTQYF.

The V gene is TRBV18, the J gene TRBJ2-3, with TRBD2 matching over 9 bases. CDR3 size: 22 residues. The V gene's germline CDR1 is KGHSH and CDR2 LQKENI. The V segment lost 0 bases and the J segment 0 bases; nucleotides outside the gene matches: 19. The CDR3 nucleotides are TGTGCCAGCTCACCACCGAACGGCCAGATTAGGCGGGAGGGCCGGAGCACAGATACGCAGTATTTT. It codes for CASSPPNGQIRREGRSTDTQYF.

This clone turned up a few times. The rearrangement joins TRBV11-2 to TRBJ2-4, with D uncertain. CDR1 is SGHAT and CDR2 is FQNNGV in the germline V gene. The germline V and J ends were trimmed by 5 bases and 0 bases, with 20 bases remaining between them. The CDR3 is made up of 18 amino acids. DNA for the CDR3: TGTGCCAGCAGCCGGGTTACTGGTGGACCGTTAGCCAAAAACATTCAGTACTTC. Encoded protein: CASSRVTGGPLAKNIQYF.